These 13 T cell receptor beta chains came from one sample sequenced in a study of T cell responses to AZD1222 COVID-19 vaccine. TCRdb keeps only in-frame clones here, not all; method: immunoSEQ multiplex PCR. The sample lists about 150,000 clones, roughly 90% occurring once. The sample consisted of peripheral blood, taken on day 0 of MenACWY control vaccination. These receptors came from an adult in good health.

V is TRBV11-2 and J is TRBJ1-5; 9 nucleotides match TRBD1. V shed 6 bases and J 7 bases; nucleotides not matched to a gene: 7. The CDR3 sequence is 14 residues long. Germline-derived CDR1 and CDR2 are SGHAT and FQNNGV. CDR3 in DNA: TGTGCCAGCAGTCGGGACAGGGAGGTCCAGCCCCAGCATTTT. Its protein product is CASSRDREVQPQHF. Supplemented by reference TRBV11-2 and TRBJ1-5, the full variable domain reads EAGVAQSPRYKIIEKRQSVAFWCNPISGHATLYWYQQILGQGPKLLIQFQNNGVVDDSQLPKDRFSAERLKGVDSTLKIQPAKLEDSAVYLCASSRDREVQPQHFGDGTRLSIL.

The CDR3 coding sequence is TGTGCCAGCAGTCCCCGGGCCGCGACCTTGGGACTGTTTTTT. Translation gives CASSPRAATLGLFF. V usage is TRBV27 and J usage is TRBJ1-4, with unresolved D. The CDR3 sequence is 14 residues long. Germline values: CDR1 MNHEY, CDR2 SMNVEV (reference sequence). Trimming pared 5 bases from V and 13 bases from J, leaving 20 bases between.

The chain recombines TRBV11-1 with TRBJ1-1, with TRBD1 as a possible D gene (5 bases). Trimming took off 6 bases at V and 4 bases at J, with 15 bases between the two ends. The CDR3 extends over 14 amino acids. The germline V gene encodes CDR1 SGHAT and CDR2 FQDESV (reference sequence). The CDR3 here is CASSYRVGPTEAFF. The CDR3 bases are TGTGCCAGCAGTTACCGTGTGGGGCCCACTGAAGCTTTCTTT.

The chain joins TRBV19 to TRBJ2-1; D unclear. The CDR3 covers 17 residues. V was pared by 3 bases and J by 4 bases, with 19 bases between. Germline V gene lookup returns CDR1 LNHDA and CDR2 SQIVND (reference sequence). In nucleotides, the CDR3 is TGTGCCAGTAGTATGCTTGGTAGGGCAGACCGGTACAATGAGCAGTTCTTC. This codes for CASSMLGRADRYNEQFF.

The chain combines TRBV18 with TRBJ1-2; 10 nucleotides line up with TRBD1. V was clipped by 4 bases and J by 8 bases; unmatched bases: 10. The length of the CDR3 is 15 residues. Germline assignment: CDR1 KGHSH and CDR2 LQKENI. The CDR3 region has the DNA TGTGCCAGCTCACTTCGTACCGGGACAGGGGAAGGCTACACCTTC. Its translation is CASSLRTGTGEGYTF.

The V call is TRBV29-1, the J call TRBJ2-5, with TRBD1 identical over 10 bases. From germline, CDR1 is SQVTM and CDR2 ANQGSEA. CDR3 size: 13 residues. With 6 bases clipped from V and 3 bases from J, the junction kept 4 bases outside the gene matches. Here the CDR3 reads CSVRTGGEETQYF. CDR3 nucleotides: TGCAGCGTGAGGACAGGGGGGGAAGAGACCCAGTACTTC.

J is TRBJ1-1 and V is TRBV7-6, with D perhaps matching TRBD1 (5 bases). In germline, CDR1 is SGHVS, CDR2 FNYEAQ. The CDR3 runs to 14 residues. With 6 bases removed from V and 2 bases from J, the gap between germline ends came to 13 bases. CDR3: CASSSQDLNTEAFF. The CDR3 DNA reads TGTGCCAGCAGTTCACAGGATCTTAACACTGAAGCTTTCTTT.

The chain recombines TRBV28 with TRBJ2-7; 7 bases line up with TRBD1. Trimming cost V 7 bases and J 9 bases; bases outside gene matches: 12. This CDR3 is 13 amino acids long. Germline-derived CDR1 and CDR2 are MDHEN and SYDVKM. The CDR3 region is CASNLPGQPLQYV. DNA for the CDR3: TGTGCCAGCAACCTCCCGGGACAGCCCCTGCAGTACGTC.

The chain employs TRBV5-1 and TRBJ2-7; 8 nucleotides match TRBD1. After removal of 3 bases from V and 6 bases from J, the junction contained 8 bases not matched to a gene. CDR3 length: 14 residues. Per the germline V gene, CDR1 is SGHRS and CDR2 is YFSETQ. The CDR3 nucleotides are TGCGCCAGCAGCTACGACAGGGGCTCGAGCGAGCAGTACTTC. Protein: CASSYDRGSSEQYF. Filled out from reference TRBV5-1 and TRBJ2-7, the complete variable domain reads KAGVTQTPRYLIKTRGQQVTLSCSPISGHRSVSWYQQTPGQGLQFLFEYFSETQRNKGNFPGRFSGRQFSNSRSEMNVSTLELGDSALYLCASSYDRGSSEQYFGPGTRLTVT.

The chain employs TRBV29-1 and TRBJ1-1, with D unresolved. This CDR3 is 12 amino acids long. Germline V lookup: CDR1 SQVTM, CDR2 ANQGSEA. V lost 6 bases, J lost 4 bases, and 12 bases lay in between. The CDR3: CSVRSGPTEAFF. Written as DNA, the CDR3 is TGCAGCGTCCGCAGTGGTCCCACTGAAGCTTTCTTT.

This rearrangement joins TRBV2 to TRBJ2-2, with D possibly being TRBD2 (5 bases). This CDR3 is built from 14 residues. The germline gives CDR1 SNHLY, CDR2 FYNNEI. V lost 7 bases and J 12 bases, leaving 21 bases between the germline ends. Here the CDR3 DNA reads TGTGCCAGCACCCAATTAAAAGGGCCGGGGAAGCTGTTTTTT. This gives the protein CASTQLKGPGKLFF.

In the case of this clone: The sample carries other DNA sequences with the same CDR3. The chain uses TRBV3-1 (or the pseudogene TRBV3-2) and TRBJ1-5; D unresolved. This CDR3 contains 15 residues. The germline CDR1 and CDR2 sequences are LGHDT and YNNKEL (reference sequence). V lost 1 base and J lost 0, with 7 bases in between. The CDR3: CASSQGRNSNQPQHF. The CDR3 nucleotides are TGTGCCAGCAGCCAAGGCAGAAATAGCAATCAGCCCCAGCATTTT.

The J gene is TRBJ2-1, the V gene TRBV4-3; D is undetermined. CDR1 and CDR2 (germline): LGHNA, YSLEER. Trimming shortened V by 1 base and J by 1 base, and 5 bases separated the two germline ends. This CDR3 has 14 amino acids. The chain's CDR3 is CASSQANSYNEQFF. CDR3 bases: TGCGCCAGCAGCCAAGCGAATTCCTACAATGAGCAGTTCTTC.